This T cell receptor beta chain stems from a study of blood T cells in healthy people across ages. Study as a whole: Roughly one uniquely barcoded beta molecule per two T cells was captured.

CDR1 ENHRY and CDR2 SYGVKD come from the germline V gene. The CDR3 length is 13 residues. Trimming removed 5 bases from V and 7 bases from J; junction bases left unmatched: 7. This clonotype was seen just once. Alongside a J-beta primer mix, a sample-barcoded 5' primer served in a second PCR lasting roughly 7 to 11 cycles. Each TCR beta cDNA got a 12-nucleotide random molecular identifier. TCRdb independently ran MiXCR on the 5' RACE reads; one entry per CDR3 protein. This table holds roughly 1,100,000 distinct CDR3 sequences, about 25% found once. These same records also appear under a second study, on T cells of mothers and their children. According to that study: Whether pairs are related or unrelated, thymic selection shapes their TCR recombination output in much the same way. There were no persistent microchimeric T cell clones detected.

This clonotype was obtained from a girl aged 2-10 years in good health. The chain is built from TRBV10-3 and TRBJ1-1; 7 nucleotides match TRBD1. The sample taken for sequencing was blood. In DNA, the CDR3 is TGTGCCATCAGTCCTGTAACAGGGGATGAAGCTTTCTTT. Its protein product is CAISPVTGDEAFF.